This T cell receptor beta chain is drawn from a study of blood T cell repertoires in COVID-19. The wider study: The origin of the acute and convalescent COVID-19 samples was the United States, Italy and Spain. Sample material is recorded as cDNA or gDNA derived from T cells, B-cell-depleted T cells, or PBMCs.

Per germline, CDR1 SQVTM and CDR2 ANQGSEA. V trimming: 7 bases; J trimming: 2 bases; junction bases outside the gene matches: 4. The CDR3 has 13 residues. Produced via immunoSEQ multiplex PCR; TCRdb's table is partial and in-frame only. The data contain 35,000 to 50,000 clones, around 89% of them singletons. This receptor was obtained from a human donor in a cohort sampled during active COVID-19. The material sequenced was peripheral blood. The chain links TRBV29-1 to TRBJ2-3; 9 bases line up with TRBD2. CDR3 amino acids: CSATSGATDTQYF. DNA of the CDR3: TGCAGCGCGACTAGCGGAGCCACAGATACGCAGTATTTT.